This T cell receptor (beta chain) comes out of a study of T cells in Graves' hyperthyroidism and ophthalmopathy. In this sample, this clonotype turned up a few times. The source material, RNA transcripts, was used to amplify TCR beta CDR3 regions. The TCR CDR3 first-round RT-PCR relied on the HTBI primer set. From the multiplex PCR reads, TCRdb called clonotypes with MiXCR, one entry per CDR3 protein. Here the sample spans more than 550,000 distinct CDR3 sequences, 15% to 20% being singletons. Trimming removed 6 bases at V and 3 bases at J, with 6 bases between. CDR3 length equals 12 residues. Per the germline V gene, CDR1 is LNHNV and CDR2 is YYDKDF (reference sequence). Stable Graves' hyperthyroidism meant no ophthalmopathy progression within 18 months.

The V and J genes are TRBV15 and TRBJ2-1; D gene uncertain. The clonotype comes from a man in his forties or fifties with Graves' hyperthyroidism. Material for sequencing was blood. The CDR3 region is CATSGDYNEQFF. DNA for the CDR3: TGTGCCACCAGTGGGGACTACAATGAGCAGTTCTTC.